Presented here are 18 T cell receptor beta chains from one specimen sequenced in a study of CD8+CD57+ T cells in acquired aplastic anemia. It was patients with CD8+CD57+ cell expansion by flow cytometry who were chosen for sequencing. CDR3 and TCR beta VDJ profiling relied on genomic DNA as the template. TCRdb reanalysed the reads using MiXCR and keeps one entry per CDR3 protein. The profile shows about 260,000 distinct CDR3 sequences, 65% to 90% of them singletons. The material sequenced was sorted CD4+, CD8+, or CD8+CD57+ T cells (not recorded which) from PBMCs. Receptors originate from a human donor with aplastic anemia.

This chain connects TRBV12-3 or TRBV12-4 to TRBJ1-1; unclear D gene. The V gene lost 6 bases and the J gene lost 0 bases, with 14 bases spanning the gap. This CDR3 spans 15 amino acids. The CDR3 loop is CASRRVGRLNTEAFF. The CDR3 DNA reads as TGTGCCAGCAGGAGAGTTGGACGGTTGAACACTGAAGCTTTCTTT.

CDR3 residues: CASSESPGGTEQFF. CDR3 nucleotides: TGTGCCAGCAGTGAGTCCCCAGGAGGGACTGAGCAGTTCTTC. This rearrangement joins TRBV12-3 or TRBV12-4 to TRBJ2-1, with a weak D call TRBD2 (6 bases). The CDR3 has 14 amino acids. Trimming removed 5 bases from V and 9 bases from J, with 17 bases in between.

The chain is built from TRBV7-9 and TRBJ2-1, with 7 bases that match TRBD2. Germline CDR1 reads SEHNR; CDR2 reads FQNEAQ (reference sequence). Germline trimming cut 4 bases from V and 9 bases from J; bases unmatched to any gene: 15. The CDR3 runs 16 residues. The CDR3 is CASSSRGTWGGTEQFF. CDR3 nucleotides: TGTGCCAGCAGCTCTCGCGGGACTTGGGGAGGGACTGAGCAGTTCTTC.

This chain links TRBV6-4 with TRBJ1-1; D not certain. V dropped 0 bases and J dropped 4 bases, with 9 bases sitting between them. Germline values: CDR1 MRHNA, CDR2 SNTAGT. CDR3 length equals 14 residues. This CDR3 is CASSDSPGSTEAFF. The CDR3 coding sequence is TGTGCCAGCAGTGACTCACCGGGCAGCACTGAAGCTTTCTTT.

This clonotype came up once. At one of its ends the junction is not consistent with the germline gene, which may arise from a read error. The CDR3 region is CASSVEDYPLMKNF. The CDR3 nucleotides read TGTGCCAGCAGCGTAGAGGACTATCCCCTGATGAAGAATTTT. V is TRBV9 and J is TRBJ2-3, with D possibly TRBD2 on 6 matching bases. The CDR3 consists of 14 residues. The V gene's germline CDR1 is SGDLS and CDR2 YYNGEE.

Comment on this clonotype: The junction shows a germline mismatch at one end, possibly a read error. The chain is built from TRBV7-2 and TRBJ2-1; D remains ambiguous. Looked up from germline, CDR1 is SGHTA and CDR2 is FQGNSA. The CDR3 contains 15 residues. DNA of the CDR3: TGTGCCAGTAGCTTGGCCGACGCGTCCTACGATCAGCACTTCTTC. This gives the protein CASSLADASYDQHFF.

J is TRBJ2-1 and V is TRBV29-1; tentatively, D is TRBD1 or TRBD2 (5 bases each). The CDR3 has 12 amino acids. Deletions cut 4 bases from V and 9 bases from J, with 13 bases between. Germline assignment: CDR1 SQVTM and CDR2 ANQGSEA. The CDR3 region is CSVGDQMGEQFF. The CDR3, as DNA: TGCAGCGTTGGGGACCAGATGGGTGAGCAGTTCTTC.

This clonotype showed up just once. A read error may explain this, as a much larger clone is one base away. The chain recombines TRBV9 with TRBJ2-1; D gene uncertain. The CDR3 has 14 amino acids. V lost 0 bases, J lost 16 bases, and 20 bases lay in between. Germline V gene data show CDR1 as SGDLS and CDR2 as YYNGEE. The CDR3 loop reads CASSVGSDTHYFFF. The CDR3 DNA reads as TGTGCCAGCAGCGTAGGGTCAGATACGCATTATTTTTTCTTC.

The chain uses TRBV7-9 and TRBJ2-7; 7 bases are shared with TRBD1. Losses at the gene ends were 2 bases for V and 3 bases for J; bases not matched to a gene: 16. The V gene's germline CDR1 is SEHNR and CDR2 FQNEAQ (reference sequence). The CDR3 loop spans 18 amino acids. CDR3 nucleotides: TGTGCCAGCAGCTTACATCCAGACGGGACAGCCCTTGGCTACGAGCAGTACGTC. As protein: CASSLHPDGTALGYEQYV.

Comment on this clonotype: One end of the junction fails to match germline, which may point to a read error. This rearrangement joins TRBV2 to TRBJ2-7; perhaps TRBD2 as D (5 bases). CDR3 size: 14 residues. Germline V lookup: CDR1 SNHLY, CDR2 FYNNEI. The CDR3 loop is CASVNGAEWTEAFF. In nucleotides, the CDR3 is TGTGCCAGCGTAAACGGTGCGGAGTGGACTGAAGCGTTCTTC.

The gene calls are TRBV27 and TRBJ2-5, with no clear D. The germline V gene encodes CDR1 MNHEY and CDR2 SMNVEV (reference sequence). V was trimmed by 7 bases and J by 4 bases, leaving 10 bases between them. This CDR3 has 12 residues. Here the CDR3 reads CASTNRGETQYF. For the CDR3, the DNA is TGTGCCAGCACGAATAGAGGAGAGACCCAGTACTTC.

This clonotype came up once. The CDR3 end shows no conserved phenylalanine or tryptophan, and so a read error is likely. The DNA is left out, because the CDR3 cannot be placed on it with certainty; the CDR3 is given as TCRdb lists it. This rearrangement joins TRBV2 to TRBJ1-1. CDR1 and CDR2 (germline): SNHLY, FYNNEI. With termini counted, the CDR3 has 11 amino acids. CDR3 residues: CASGPGGTDSQ.

With respect to this clonotype: Because the CDR3 is missing its conserved closing phenylalanine or tryptophan, this is likely a read error. The DNA is left out, because the CDR3 cannot be placed on it with certainty; the CDR3 is given as TCRdb lists it. This chain links TRBV9 with TRBJ2-3; TRBD1 is the table's D call, not checked against the DNA. Germline-derived CDR1 and CDR2 are SGDLS and YYNGEE. The CDR3 region is 13 residues in length, termini included. The CDR3 spells CASGGAGTVPYFV.

This chain joins TRBV7-6 and TRBJ2-3; D is tentatively TRBD1 or TRBD2 (6 bases each). Germline assignment: CDR1 SGHVS and CDR2 FNYEAQ. The CDR3 is made up of 13 amino acids. Trimming stripped 5 bases from V and 11 bases from J, with 17 bases between. The CDR3 DNA reads TGTGCCAGCAGCCACGGGGGCACCGACGAGCAGTATTTT. This sequence encodes CASSHGGTDEQYF.

In this sample, this clonotype turned up many times. Here the CDR3 reads CASGDGRTDTQYF. Written as DNA, the CDR3 is TGTGCCAGCGGCGACGGGCGGACAGATACGCAGTATTTT. This chain joins TRBV11-1 and TRBJ2-3, with no clear D. Germline assignment: CDR1 SGHAT and CDR2 FQDESV (reference sequence). The CDR3 sequence is 13 residues long. The V end lost 8 bases, the J end lost 3 bases, and 12 bases lay between the germline ends. Filled out from reference TRBV11-1 and TRBJ2-3, the complete variable domain reads EAEVAQSPRYKITEKSQAVAFWCDPISGHATLYWYRQILGQGPELLVQFQDESVVDDSQLPKDRFSAERLKGVDSTLKIQPAELGDSAMYLCASGDGRTDTQYFGPGTRLTVL.

With regard to this clonotype: At one end, the junction sequence differs from germline, possibly due to a read error. The gene calls are TRBV7-8 and TRBJ2-3; TRBD1 aligns across 7 bases. CDR3 length: 13 residues. Germline loops: CDR1 SGHVS, CDR2 FQNEAQ. The CDR3 DNA reads as TGTGCCAGCAGCGTAGGGGGCACAGCTAATACGCATTTT. Protein: CASSVGGTANTHF.

As for this clonotype: The junction and the germline gene differ at one end; a read error may be behind it. The V and J genes are TRBV15 and TRBJ2-5; D possibly corresponds to TRBD2 (5 bases). CDR3 length: 14 residues. Germline lookup yields CDR1 LNHNV and CDR2 YYDKDF (reference sequence). As DNA, the CDR3 is TGTGCCACCAGCAGGTGCTCTAGCCAAGAGACCCAGTATTTC. This translates into CATSRCSSQETQYF.

The chain uses TRBV5-5 and TRBJ2-3; TRBD2 might be the D (6 bases). The CDR3 is 15 amino acids. Germline V gives CDR1 SGHKS, CDR2 YYEKEE (reference sequence). Trimming took off 2 bases at V and 6 bases at J, with 16 bases between the two ends. The CDR3 sequence is CASSFQRRAGDTQYF. The CDR3 nucleotides read TGTGCCAGCAGCTTTCAAAGAAGAGCGGGTGATACGCAGTATTTT.